A selection of T cell receptor beta chains follows, all from one sample in a study of blood T cell repertoires in COVID-19. Method: immunoSEQ multiplex PCR; TCRdb's copy keeps in-frame clones and lacks some. The sample shows some 200,000 clones, 90% to 95% of them seen only once. The sequencing sample was made of peripheral blood. Receptors were obtained from a man under 40 with acute or convalescent COVID-19. Both conserved end residues are trimmed from each CDR3.

V gene,CDR3 protein
TRBV28,AIGENNEQF
TRBV28,ASSETLTYEQY
TRBV28,ASSLQRTGVRGYT
TRBV6-6,ASSFRVDNQPQH
TRBV19,ASSIRVGQRFGETQY
TRBV4-2,ASSQGRELVGDTQY
TRBV3-1/TRBV3-2,ASRGANEQY
TRBV30,AWSVVVTGGGTQY
TRBV28,ASSLPDRGRLAKNIQY
TRBV5-8,ASSEIQAFPYGYT
TRBV19,ASSTRQGMMLNYGYT
TRBV11-2,ASSNLRGAGAVGELF
TRBV6-5,ASSSMSGFDTQY
TRBV7-9,ASSLAYFAEQY
TRBV5-1,ASSRGSGQGANTEAF
TRBV19,ASRTSGSFETQY
TRBV3-1/TRBV3-2,ASSPNRRMNTEAF
TRBV4-2,ASSLSLKTGPYGYT
TRBV9,ASSVGGSTNEKLF
TRBV28,ASDPAGITDTQY
TRBV30,AWRAGVPEAF
TRBV19,ASATGTVNSPLH
TRBV7-9,ASSYGSESSGNTIY
TRBV29-1,SVDRGQGQPQH
TRBV6-5,ASRIATGWESPLH
TRBV9,ASSQSTRGGETQY
TRBV6-5,ASSYPGHQTGELF
TRBV7-9,ASSLRTSSVEF
TRBV7-2,ASSAYSGTDTQY
TRBV7-9,ASSFLGQGVANSPLH
TRBV9,ASTRGRGTDTQY
TRBV30,AWRPGGLEQY
TRBV7-2,ASSLASGFNEKLF
TRBV30,AWSANRGPGTEAF
TRBV7-9,ASSPTGTASYEQY
TRBV28,ASWTGWTDTQY
TRBV5-1,ASSSGQGLQETQY
TRBV18,ASSPAMEGTQY
TRBV6-5,ASSRPYPGGTQY
TRBV18,ASSPRLTEDREQY
TRBV14,ASSQDRVAGNTIY
TRBV28,ASSTDRFNQPQH
TRBV28,ASRLGNNSPLH
TRBV4-1,ASSQDEGARLNEQF
TRBV6-5,ASRGLAGRYYEQY
TRBV6-5,ASNYPGQNTEAF
TRBV29-1,SVDRPNTGELF
TRBV28,ATSGTGVHEQF
TRBV11-3,ASSLTGSLYNEQF
TRBV10-1,ASIWGGGNQPQH
TRBV27,ASSFRRNTEAF
TRBV13,ASRGQGGRETQY
TRBV28,ASKFHGEATQY
TRBV5-1,ASSLSGTEYGYT
TRBV2,ASGATYLTDTQY
TRBV28,ASRTNSRASNQPQH
TRBV9,ASSVGGYGDRTEAF